The entry below gives a single T cell receptor (beta chain) sequence along with its context. The CDR3 has 13 residues. Germline V CDR1 and CDR2: SEHNR, FQNEAQ (reference sequence). The sample belongs to a study of blood T cell repertoires in COVID-19. TCRdb's table, derived via immunoSEQ multiplex PCR, lists solely in-frame clones and lacks some. Among 250,000 to 350,000 clones, over 80% were seen once, and the ten largest hold around 8.9%. The receptor was derived from a woman between 18 and 30 years old who had recovered from COVID-19. What was sequenced was PBMCs or T cells enriched from blood (not recorded which). The genes are TRBV7-9 and TRBJ2-7; 10 positions match TRBD2. As DNA, the CDR3 is TGTGCTGGAGTGTCTCTAGCGGGGGACGAGCAGTACTTC. This translates into CAGVSLAGDEQYF.